This T cell receptor beta chain was sequenced during a study of blood T cell repertoires in COVID-19. Libraries were prepared by immunoSEQ multiplex PCR; TCRdb keeps only in-frame clonotypes and omits some of them. The sample lists about 130,000 clones, roughly 77% occurring once. CDR3 length equals 15 residues. CDR1 MNHEY and CDR2 SVGEGT come from the germline V gene. After removal of 0 bases from V and 18 bases from J, the junction contained 10 bases not matched to a gene. The clonotype was recovered from a woman in her 70s with COVID-19, enrolled during active disease. The sequenced sample was peripheral blood. This chain joins TRBV6-2 or TRBV6-3 and TRBJ1-6, with 11 bases matching TRBD1. CDR3 sequence (DNA): TGTGCCAGCAGTTACTCCGGGACAGGGGGAACCCTTAACCACTTT. Its translation: CASSYSGTGGTLNHF.